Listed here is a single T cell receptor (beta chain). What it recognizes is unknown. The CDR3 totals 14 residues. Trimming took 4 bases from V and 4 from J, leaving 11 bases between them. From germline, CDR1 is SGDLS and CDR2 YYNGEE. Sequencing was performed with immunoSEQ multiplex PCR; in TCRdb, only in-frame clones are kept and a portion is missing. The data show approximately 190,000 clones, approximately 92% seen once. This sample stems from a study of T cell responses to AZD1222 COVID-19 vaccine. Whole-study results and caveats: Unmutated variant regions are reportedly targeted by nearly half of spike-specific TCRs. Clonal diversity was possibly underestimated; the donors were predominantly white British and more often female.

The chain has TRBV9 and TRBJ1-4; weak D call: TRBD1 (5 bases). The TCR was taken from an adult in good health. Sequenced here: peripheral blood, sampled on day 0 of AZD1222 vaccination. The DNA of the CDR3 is TGTGCCAGCAGCCGGTGGGGCGGTAATGAAAAACTGTTTTTT. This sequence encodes CASSRWGGNEKLFF.